The next 20 T cell receptor beta chains were all read from a single sample in a study of T cells in Graves' hyperthyroidism and ophthalmopathy (dated by TCRdb to between 2018 and 2020). The library came from multiplex PCR. The sample was run on an Illumina HiSeq 2000. TCR beta CDR3 regions were amplified from RNA transcripts. For the first round of RT-PCR on the TCR CDR3, the HTBI primer set was used together with the Qiagen OneStep RT-PCR kit. TCRdb reran the public reads through fastp at Q25 and MiXCR, keeping productive beta chains. Identical CDR3 proteins give one entry, which carries the most common genes and DNA. This sample holds 380,000 or so distinct CDR3 sequences; about 14% were observed only once. Jointly, the top ten make up about a fifth of the sample. The source material was blood. Receptors originate from a man under 40 with Graves' hyperthyroidism that later progressed to Graves' ophthalmopathy.

This clonotype has ten or more counts. V is TRBV6-1 and J is TRBJ1-2, with 9 nucleotides matching TRBD1. V shed 1 base and J 8 bases; nucleotides not matched to a gene: 5. This CDR3 region has 14 residues. Germline V gene sequence: CDR1 MNHNS, CDR2 SASEGT. This chain's CDR3 is CASSEEQGARGYTF. The CDR3 nucleotides read TGTGCCAGCAGTGAAGAACAGGGGGCGCGGGGCTACACCTTC.

This rearrangement joins TRBV29-1 to TRBJ2-7, with 7 bases lining up with TRBD1. CDR1 and CDR2 (germline): SQVTM, ANQGSEA. The CDR3 totals 14 residues. V dropped 1 base and J dropped 5; count of bases not matched to a gene: 8. The CDR3 bases are TGCAGCGTTGAAGGGTACAGGGGCCGGGACGAGCAGTACTTC. Amino acids: CSVEGYRGRDEQYF.

There are many counts of this clonotype. J is TRBJ2-1 and V is TRBV5-1, with TRBD1 identical over 10 bases. Germline trimming cut 4 bases from V and 7 bases from J; bases unmatched to any gene: 11. This CDR3 spans 16 amino acids. Germline loops: CDR1 SGHRS, CDR2 YFSETQ. The CDR3 DNA reads TGCGCCAGCAGCCTGAAACCGGGACAGGGGCTGAATGAGCAGTTCTTC. Its translation is CASSLKPGQGLNEQFF. Together with reference TRBV5-1 and TRBJ2-1, the CDR3 gives the full variable domain: KAGVTQTPRYLIKTRGQQVTLSCSPISGHRSVSWYQQTPGQGLQFLFEYFSETQRNKGNFPGRFSGRQFSNSRSEMNVSTLELGDSALYLCASSLKPGQGLNEQFFGPGTRLTVL.

This clonotype was seen more than once but under ten times. The V call is TRBV18, the J call TRBJ2-3; 11 bases agree with TRBD2. The CDR3 spans 15 residues. Trimming cost V 3 bases and J 4 bases; bases outside gene matches: 3. Germline CDR1 KGHSH, CDR2 LQKENI. The CDR3 sequence is CASSPSGGAADTQYF. DNA of the CDR3: TGTGCCAGCTCACCTAGCGGGGGGGCGGCAGATACGCAGTATTTT.

The rearrangement joins TRBV2 to TRBJ1-2, with D maybe TRBD1 (6 bases). Germline V gene sequence: CDR1 SNHLY, CDR2 FYNNEI. The CDR3 has 13 residues. Trimming took 7 bases from V and 7 from J, leaving 16 bases between them. The CDR3 loop is CASNRDTRRGYTF. The DNA for the CDR3 is TGTGCCAGCAACCGGGACACGCGGCGTGGCTACACCTTC.

The chain is built from TRBV9 and TRBJ2-2; possible D gene TRBD1, 7 bases. The CDR3 runs to 17 residues. Germline V gives CDR1 SGDLS, CDR2 YYNGEE. Trimming took off 3 bases at V and 2 bases at J, with 17 bases between the two ends. The CDR3 DNA sequence: TGTGCCAGCAGCGGGAGAGGGGGGACAGCCAACACCGGGGAGCTGTTTTTT. As protein: CASSGRGGTANTGELFF.

This clonotype was observed at least ten times. The chain carries TRBV27 and TRBJ1-2, with D uncertain. Germline-derived CDR1 and CDR2 are MNHEY and SMNVEV (reference sequence). V lost 4 bases and J lost 4, with 7 bases in between. The CDR3 consists of 12 residues. The DNA of the CDR3 is TGTGCCAGCAGTTCGCCCGGCTATGGCTACACCTTC. This translates into CASSSPGYGYTF.

This clonotype showed up many times. The chain has TRBV7-9 and TRBJ2-2; unclear D gene. From germline, CDR1 is SEHNR and CDR2 FQNEAQ (reference sequence). V was trimmed by 5 bases and J by 5 bases, leaving 15 bases between them. CDR3 length: 15 residues. The CDR3 DNA reads as TGTGCCAGCAGCCACGGACCCCGGCGGACCGGGGAGCTGTTTTTT. This codes for CASSHGPRRTGELFF.

V is TRBV19 and J is TRBJ2-5; the D gene is possibly TRBD2 (7 bases). V lost 4 bases and J 4 bases, leaving 22 bases between the germline ends. Germline V gene lookup returns CDR1 LNHDA and CDR2 SQIVND (reference sequence). The CDR3 runs to 17 residues. CDR3 nucleotides: TGTGCCAGTAGTAAGGAGGGGACGGGGGGCTTTTTAGAGACCCAGTACTTC. This codes for CASSKEGTGGFLETQYF.

Ten or more counts support this clonotype. The chain is built from TRBV7-9 and TRBJ2-1; D call uncertain. Trimming left V 5 bases short and J 3 bases short, with 14 bases between. Germline CDR1 is SEHNR and CDR2 is FQNEAQ (reference sequence). This CDR3 comprises 15 residues. The chain's CDR3 is CASSPFPPSYNEQFF. DNA of the CDR3: TGTGCCAGCAGCCCTTTTCCTCCTAGCTACAATGAGCAGTTCTTC.

This clonotype was seen repeatedly, ten times or more. V is TRBV29-1 and J is TRBJ2-7, with D tentatively TRBD1 or TRBD2 (7 bases each). The germline V and J ends were trimmed by 0 bases and 3 bases, with 12 bases remaining between them. This CDR3 has 14 amino acids. Germline V gives CDR1 SQVTM, CDR2 ANQGSEA. In DNA form, the CDR3 reads TGCAGCGTTGAAGAGGGCAGGGGGGGCTACGAGCAGTACTTC. Its translation is CSVEEGRGGYEQYF.

This clonotype was seen more than once but under ten times. This chain uses TRBV5-1 with TRBJ1-1, with D possibly TRBD1 on 6 matching bases. Between the trimmed V and J ends, which lost 2 bases and 0 bases, there was a span of 17 bases. CDR1 SGHRS and CDR2 YFSETQ come from the germline V gene. CDR3 size: 17 residues. The CDR3 reads CASSLPDRFRMNTEAFF. Written as DNA, the CDR3 is TGCGCCAGCAGCTTACCAGACAGGTTCCGAATGAACACTGAAGCTTTCTTT.

In this sample, this clonotype turned up many times. The chain uses TRBV6-5 and TRBJ1-5, with D perhaps matching TRBD1 (5 bases). This CDR3 is 15 amino acids long. Germline CDR1 reads MNHEY; CDR2 reads SVGAGI. Trimming took off 2 bases at V and 6 bases at J, with 14 bases between the two ends. The CDR3: CASSYATWTTQPQHF. The CDR3 bases are TGTGCCAGCAGTTACGCCACTTGGACAACTCAGCCCCAGCATTTT.

The genes are TRBV29-1 and TRBJ1-6; TRBD1 matches at 9 bases. V shed 4 bases and J 9 bases; nucleotides not matched to a gene: 1. CDR1 and CDR2 from the germline V gene are SQVTM and ANQGSEA. This CDR3 comprises 12 residues. The CDR3 sequence: CSVGQGVSPLHF. CDR3 coding DNA: TGCAGCGTTGGACAGGGGGTTTCACCCCTCCACTTT. The whole variable domain, filled in from reference TRBV29-1 and TRBJ1-6, reads SAVISQKPSRDICQRGTSLTIQCQVDSQVTMMFWYRQQPGQSLTLIATANQGSEATYESGFVIDKFPISRPNLTFSTLTVSNMSPEDSSIYLCSVGQGVSPLHFGNGTRLTVT.

This chain uses TRBV13 with TRBJ2-1; 9 bases are a match to TRBD2. The CDR3 runs to 14 residues. The V segment lost 6 bases and the J segment 9 bases; nucleotides outside the gene matches: 9. Germline-derived CDR1 and CDR2 are PRHDT and FYEKMQ (reference sequence). CDR3 residues: CASRRGGGEPEQFF. In DNA, the CDR3 is TGTGCCAGCAGACGCGGGGGGGGGGAGCCTGAGCAGTTCTTC.

The table lists this clonotype with many counts. This rearrangement joins TRBV2 to TRBJ1-6; 7 bases align to TRBD1. This CDR3 comprises 15 residues. J was trimmed by 2 bases and V by 5 bases; bases with no gene match: 3. CDR1 is SNHLY, CDR2 FYNNEI, per germline. The CDR3 here is CASSWDSAYNSPLHF. In nucleotides, the CDR3 is TGTGCCAGCAGTTGGGACAGTGCCTATAATTCACCCCTCCACTTT.

There are a few counts of this clonotype. This chain joins TRBV12-3 or TRBV12-4 and TRBJ2-2; no clear D. Trimming took 5 bases from V and 1 from J, leaving 8 bases between them. This CDR3 has 14 amino acids. CDR3 bases: TGTGCCAGCAGTAAAAGCATGAACACCGGGGAGCTGTTTTTT. Its protein is CASSKSMNTGELFF.

The gene calls are TRBV28 and TRBJ1-4; TRBD1 is a possible D gene (6 bases). Trimming shortened V by 5 bases and J by 7 bases, and 14 bases separated the two germline ends. This CDR3 has 14 residues. CDR1 and CDR2 (germline): MDHEN, SYDVKM. The DNA for the CDR3 is TGTGCCAGCAGTCGCTCCCGACAGGTTGAAAAACTGTTTTTT. It encodes CASSRSRQVEKLFF.

This clonotype was recorded a few times. This chain connects TRBV2 to TRBJ2-4; 7 bases are a match to TRBD1. V shed 5 bases and J 6 bases; nucleotides not matched to a gene: 19. Germline loops: CDR1 SNHLY, CDR2 FYNNEI. The CDR3 runs to 18 residues. The CDR3 nucleotides read TGTGCCAGCAGTTCTCCCAGCGCTCAGGGGGTCCGGGTAAACATTCAGTACTTC. It is translated as CASSSPSAQGVRVNIQYF.

At least ten counts were recorded for this clonotype. The CDR3, as DNA: TGCAGTGCGGGGACAGGGATGTCTGAAGCTTTCTTT. Its translation is CSAGTGMSEAFF. The rearrangement joins TRBV20-1 to TRBJ1-1, with 9 nucleotides matching TRBD1. Trimming removed 6 bases from V and 6 bases from J; junction bases left unmatched: 5. The CDR3 has 12 amino acids. Looked up from germline, CDR1 is DFQATT and CDR2 is SNEGSKA (reference sequence).